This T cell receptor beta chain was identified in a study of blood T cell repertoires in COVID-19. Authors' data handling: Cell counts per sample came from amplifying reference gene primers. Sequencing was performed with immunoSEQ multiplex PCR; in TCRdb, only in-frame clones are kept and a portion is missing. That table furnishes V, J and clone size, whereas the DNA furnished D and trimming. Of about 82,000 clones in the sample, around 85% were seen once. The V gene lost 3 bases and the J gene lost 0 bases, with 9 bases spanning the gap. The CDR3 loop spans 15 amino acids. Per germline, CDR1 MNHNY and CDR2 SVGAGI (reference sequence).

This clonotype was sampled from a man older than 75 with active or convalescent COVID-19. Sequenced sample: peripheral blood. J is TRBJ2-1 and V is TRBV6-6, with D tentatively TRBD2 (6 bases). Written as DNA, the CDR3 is TGTGCCAGCAGTTATGCGGGACCCTCCTACAATGAGCAGTTCTTC. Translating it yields CASSYAGPSYNEQFF.